Shown below are 12 T cell receptor beta chains from a single sample sequenced in a study of tumor-infiltrating lymphocytes in primary liver carcinoma. Germline DNA was also extracted, while the blood RNA originated from unsorted whole blood. The researchers produced TCR beta cDNA from 500 to 550 ng total RNA with a constant-region primer. For TCR beta, libraries were produced by three nested multiplex PCR rounds using slightly modified ARM-PCR. TRBV1-TRBV30 forward and Cbeta reverse primers drove the first two roughly 10-cycle rounds. TCRdb re-called the multiplex PCR reads with MiXCR, one entry per CDR3 protein. The sample contains about 330,000 distinct CDR3 sequences, approximately 65% of which appear only once. What was sequenced was peripheral blood. All receptors come from a man in his forties or fifties with primary liver carcinoma and hepatitis B virus infection.

The rearrangement uses TRBV9 and TRBJ2-1; 7 nucleotides agree with TRBD2. Germline V gene sequence: CDR1 SGDLS, CDR2 YYNGEE. Germline trimming cut 5 bases from V and 6 bases from J; bases unmatched to any gene: 11. CDR3 length equals 15 residues. CDR3 coding DNA: TGTGCCAGCAGTCGGAGCGGGGCATTGGGCAATGAGCAGTTCTTC. Translation: CASSRSGALGNEQFF.

This clonotype occurred once. For the CDR3, the DNA is TGTGCCAGCACCAGAGCGGAAGGTAATGAGCAGTTCTTC. Amino acids: CASTRAEGNEQFF. V usage is TRBV2 and J usage is TRBJ2-1, with a tentative D call TRBD2 (5 bases). Trimming took 7 bases from V and 7 from J, leaving 14 bases between them. Germline lookup yields CDR1 SNHLY and CDR2 FYNNEI. This CDR3 is 13 amino acids long.

As regards this clonotype: Compared with germline, one end of the junction differs, possibly owing to a read error. The chain links TRBV11-3 to TRBJ2-2; maybe TRBD2 (6 bases). Germline-derived CDR1 and CDR2 are SGHNT and YENEEA. The length of the CDR3 is 19 residues. CDR3 loop: CANSLVGLSRGSNTRELFF. As DNA, the CDR3 is TGTGCCAACAGCTTAGTCGGACTATCTCGCGGCTCGAACACCAGGGAGCTGTTTTTT.

The chain recombines TRBV5-6 with TRBJ2-3, with TRBD2 matching over 11 bases. The J segment lost 2 bases and the V segment lost 4 bases, leaving 9 bases of the junction unmatched. There are 17 residues in the CDR3. CDR1 SGHDT and CDR2 YYEEEE come from the germline V gene. CDR3 protein: CASSMISGRAITDTQYF. CDR3 nucleotides: TGTGCCAGCAGCATGATTAGCGGGAGGGCCATCACAGATACGCAGTATTTT.

This clonotype occurred many times. The chain is built from TRBV29-1 and TRBJ2-7, with 7 positions matching TRBD1. CDR1 is SQVTM and CDR2 is ANQGSEA in the germline V gene. The CDR3 runs 14 residues. The V gene end was trimmed by 8 bases and the J gene end by 0 bases; junction bases not matched to a gene: 10. CDR3 sequence reads: CSILNRGPSYEQYF. CDR3 DNA sequence: TGCAGCATCCTTAACAGGGGACCCTCCTACGAGCAGTACTTC.

In regard to this clonotype: The junction departs from the called germline gene at one end, perhaps through a read error. V is TRBV28 and J is TRBJ2-1; D gene uncertain. This CDR3 is 14 amino acids long. Germline CDR1 and CDR2: MDHEN and SYDVKM. Written as DNA, the CDR3 is TGTGCCACCAGTTTAGGTTCCCTCGGGAATGAGCAGTTCTTC. Translating gives CATSLGSLGNEQFF.

With respect to this clonotype: Germline and junction disagree at one end, which may indicate a read error. The rearrangement uses TRBV10-3 and TRBJ2-2, with D hard to call. CDR1 is ENHRY, CDR2 SYGVKD, per germline. The CDR3 length is 16 residues. The CDR3 DNA is TGTGTCATCAGTGATAAGGACCCAAAAATCACCGGGGAGCTGTTTTTT. Protein sequence: CVISDKDPKITGELFF.

This clonotype was seen a handful of times. One end of the junction is discordant with germline, which a read error may explain. The chain combines TRBV12-3 or TRBV12-4 with TRBJ2-3; D is uncertain. This CDR3 spans 17 amino acids. CDR3 residues: CASSFPVLDAFTDTQYF. In DNA form, the CDR3 reads TGTGCCAGTAGTTTCCCCGTTTTGGACGCGTTTACAGATACGCAGTATTTT.

The V gene is TRBV28, the J gene TRBJ1-2; D gene unclear. The CDR3 contains 14 residues. Deletions cut 3 bases from V and 5 bases from J, with 13 bases between. Germline CDR1 reads MDHEN; CDR2 reads SYDVKM. The CDR3 region is CASSFGGGGYGYTF. CDR3 DNA sequence: TGTGCCAGCAGTTTTGGAGGAGGCGGGTATGGCTACACCTTC.

Turning to this clonotype: This may come from a read error, since a much larger clone is one base off. V is TRBV12-3 or TRBV12-4 and J is TRBJ2-7; 9 nucleotides line up with TRBD1. The CDR3 has 14 amino acids. In DNA, the CDR3 is TGTGCCAGCAGGCCCGGGACAGGGAATGGCGAGCAGTGCTTC. Its translation: CASRPGTGNGEQCF.

A note on this clonotype: A read error may explain this, as a much larger clone is one base away. The chain has TRBV6-9 and TRBJ2-7, with D unresolved. The length of the CDR3 is 11 residues. Germline CDR1 MNHGY, CDR2 SVAAGI. V lost 6 bases, J lost 2 bases, and 5 bases lay in between. CDR3 in amino acids: CASRRTYEQYF. Written as DNA, the CDR3 is TGTGCCAGCAGACGGACCTACGAGCAGTACTTC.

This clonotype has a handful of counts. The chain is built from TRBV5-1 and TRBJ2-3; D remains ambiguous. Germline loops: CDR1 SGHRS, CDR2 YFSETQ. The CDR3 consists of 14 residues. Trimming pared 0 bases from V and 0 bases from J, leaving 5 bases between. The CDR3 coding sequence is TGCGCCAGCAGCTTGGCCCAGAGCACAGATACGCAGTATTTT. It translates to CASSLAQSTDTQYF.